The 29 T cell receptor beta chains given below trace back to one sample, sequenced in a study of T cell responses to AZD1222 COVID-19 vaccine. Produced via immunoSEQ multiplex PCR; TCRdb's table is partial and in-frame only. The top ten clones hold more than 6.5% of a sample with 95,000 to 150,000 clones, just over 85% of them seen once. This specimen was peripheral blood, taken on day 0 of AZD1222 vaccination. The receptors shown here come from an adult in good health.

This clone was seen more than once but under ten times. The chain uses TRBV7-2 and TRBJ2-7; 8 bases align to TRBD2. V gave up 5 bases and J gave up 3 bases; unmatched junction bases: 9. The CDR3 contains 15 residues. Germline V gene data show CDR1 as SGHTA and CDR2 as FQGNSA. The CDR3 coding sequence is TGTGCCAGCAGCCCTGGCGGGGGGCCAATCTACGAGCAGTACTTC. It specifies CASSPGGGPIYEQYF.

This clone was seen once. The genes are TRBV28 and TRBJ1-2, with 8 bases that match TRBD1. V shed 6 bases and J 4 bases; nucleotides not matched to a gene: 10. This CDR3 region has 15 residues. Germline-derived CDR1 and CDR2 are MDHEN and SYDVKM. The CDR3 bases are TGTGCCAGCAGCGGACAGGGAGCGCCGGCCTATGGCTACACCTTC. It encodes CASSGQGAPAYGYTF.

CDR3 amino acids: CASSLWGQGKTDTQYF. The CDR3 DNA reads TGTGCCAGCTCTCTATGGGGACAGGGAAAGACAGATACGCAGTATTTT. This chain connects TRBV18 to TRBJ2-3, with 9 bases identical to TRBD1. Looked up from germline, CDR1 is KGHSH and CDR2 is LQKENI. The CDR3 covers 16 residues. V was pared by 6 bases and J by 3 bases, with 10 bases of the junction left unmatched.

The J gene is TRBJ2-3, the V gene TRBV10-1; 8 bases match TRBD2. From germline, CDR1 is WNHNN and CDR2 SYGVQD (reference sequence). The trim removed 4 bases at V and 1 base at J, leaving 7 bases unmatched. The CDR3 sequence is 16 residues long. The CDR3 nucleotides are TGCGCCAGCAGTGTGAGTAGTAGCGGGGGCACAGATACGCAGTATTTT. Translating gives CASSVSSSGGTDTQYF.

This chain connects TRBV4-1 to TRBJ1-2; 9 nucleotides align to TRBD1. The germline CDR1 and CDR2 sequences are MGHRA and YSYEKL. V lost 1 base, J lost 4 bases, and 7 bases stayed unmatched. This CDR3 has 16 amino acids. As DNA, the CDR3 is TGCGCCAGCAGCCAAGCCCCGGGACAGGGAGCCTATGGCTACACCTTC. Protein: CASSQAPGQGAYGYTF.

The V call is TRBV7-6, the J call TRBJ2-1; 7 positions match TRBD2. The CDR3 loop spans 17 amino acids. Losses at the gene ends were 8 bases for V and 2 bases for J; bases not matched to a gene: 15. Germline assignment: CDR1 SGHVS and CDR2 FNYEAQ. CDR3 amino acids: CASEPVGFSGPYNEQFF. The CDR3 DNA reads as TGTGCCAGCGAACCAGTAGGCTTTAGCGGGCCCTACAATGAGCAGTTCTTC.

The chain uses TRBV30 and TRBJ1-2, with a possible D match to TRBD1 (6 bases). This CDR3 region has 16 residues. Germline CDR1 is GTSNPN and CDR2 is SVGIG (reference sequence). V was shortened by 0 bases and J by 1 base, with 15 bases between the two germline ends. The CDR3 loop is CAWSVAGDAVNYGYTF. The CDR3 nucleotides are TGTGCCTGGAGTGTAGCAGGGGACGCGGTTAACTATGGCTACACCTTC.

The chain couples TRBV19 to TRBJ1-1, with unresolved D. CDR1 and CDR2 from the germline V gene are LNHDA and SQIVND (reference sequence). Trimming shortened V by 2 bases and J by 1 base, and 5 bases separated the two germline ends. The CDR3 contains 13 residues. The CDR3 DNA reads as TGTGCCAGTAGTATACGGGGGAACACTGAAGCTTTCTTT. As protein: CASSIRGNTEAFF.

The CDR3 nucleotides read TGTGCCAGCTCACGTAGCGGGAGCCCAGATACGCAGTATTTT. Protein product: CASSRSGSPDTQYF. The rearrangement links TRBV18 to TRBJ2-3, with TRBD2 matching 9 bases. In germline, CDR1 is KGHSH, CDR2 LQKENI. The CDR3 consists of 14 residues. Trimming took 4 bases from V and 4 from J; bases not matched to a gene: 3.

This chain joins TRBV5-1 and TRBJ2-7; 9 bases line up with TRBD1. Per the germline V gene, CDR1 is SGHRS and CDR2 is YFSETQ. This CDR3 has 16 amino acids. With 0 bases clipped from V and 0 bases from J, the junction kept 4 bases outside the gene matches. The DNA for the CDR3 is TGCGCCAGCAGCTTGGCCGGACAGGGGAGCTCCTACGAGCAGTACTTC. Translated, it gives CASSLAGQGSSYEQYF.

This clone was detected only once. The chain has TRBV10-1 and TRBJ2-7, with TRBD2 matching 12 bases. The J segment lost 5 bases and the V segment lost 3 bases, leaving 5 bases of the junction unmatched. CDR3 length: 15 amino acids. CDR1 is WNHNN, CDR2 SYGVQD, per germline (reference sequence). CDR3 bases: TGCGCCAGCAGTGAATCGGCTAGCGGGAGGGACGAGCAGTACTTC. Its protein is CASSESASGRDEQYF.

The chain combines TRBV10-1 with TRBJ2-7; unclear D gene. Trimming removed 4 bases from V and 5 bases from J, with 12 bases in between. The CDR3 extends over 13 amino acids. Germline V gene sequence: CDR1 WNHNN, CDR2 SYGVQD (reference sequence). The CDR3 region is CASSARTSHEQYF. The CDR3 DNA reads TGCGCCAGCAGTGCACGCACATCCCACGAGCAGTACTTC.

This chain uses TRBV11-2 with TRBJ1-3; D uncertain. The germline gives CDR1 SGHAT, CDR2 FQNNGV. Deletions cut 4 bases from V and 4 bases from J, with 11 bases between. CDR3 length: 14 amino acids. Written as DNA, the CDR3 is TGTGCCAGCAGCTCCCACACGACCGGAAACACCATATATTTT. Residues: CASSSHTTGNTIYF. Combining the CDR3 with reference TRBV11-2 and TRBJ1-3 gives the whole variable domain EAGVAQSPRYKIIEKRQSVAFWCNPISGHATLYWYQQILGQGPKLLIQFQNNGVVDDSQLPKDRFSAERLKGVDSTLKIQPAKLEDSAVYLCASSSHTTGNTIYFGEGSWLTVV.

This sequence joins TRBV27 and TRBJ2-7; D unclear. Germline V gene sequence: CDR1 MNHEY, CDR2 SMNVEV (reference sequence). V was shortened by 6 bases and J by 2 bases, with 14 bases between the two germline ends. This CDR3 contains 14 residues. In DNA form, the CDR3 reads TGTGCCAGCAGCCCTATCGACGGACCCTACGAGCAGTACTTC. This translates into CASSPIDGPYEQYF.

The chain couples TRBV6-2 or TRBV6-3 to TRBJ2-3; 8 bases fit TRBD1. CDR1 and CDR2 from the germline V gene are MNHEY and SVGEGT. V shed 0 bases, J shed 0 bases, and the junction held 17 bases outside the gene matches. The CDR3 covers 21 residues. This CDR3 reads CASSYSTGQGLRQGSTDTQYF. CDR3 nucleotide sequence: TGTGCCAGCAGTTACTCGACTGGACAGGGCCTCAGGCAGGGGAGCACAGATACGCAGTATTTT.

The gene calls are TRBV3-1 (or the pseudogene TRBV3-2) and TRBJ1-1; D might be TRBD1 (6 bases). CDR1 LGHDT and CDR2 YNNKEL come from the germline V gene (reference sequence). V lost 1 base and J lost 9, with 18 bases in between. The CDR3 has 15 amino acids. The CDR3 loop is CASSQGDRWAVKAFF. The CDR3 coding sequence is TGTGCCAGCAGCCAAGGAGACAGGTGGGCGGTAAAAGCTTTCTTT.

A single count supports this clone. The chain recombines TRBV7-3 with TRBJ2-7; 9 nucleotides match TRBD1. Germline V gene data show CDR1 as SGHTA and CDR2 as FQGTGA. The junction had 3 bases not matched to a gene; V was cut back by 1 base and J by 2 bases. The CDR3 runs 15 residues. The CDR3: CASSLIGDRAYEQYF. The CDR3 bases are TGTGCCAGCAGCTTAATAGGGGACAGGGCCTACGAGCAGTACTTC.

This chain uses TRBV5-6 with TRBJ2-7; 10 nucleotides agree with TRBD2. This CDR3 region has 16 residues. Germline V CDR1 and CDR2: SGHDT, YYEEEE. V was pared by 4 bases and J by 7 bases, with 14 bases of the junction left unmatched. DNA for the CDR3: TGTGCCAGCAGCCGTCCATCTGGGCTAGCGGGGGTTGAGCAGTACTTC. Translating it yields CASSRPSGLAGVEQYF.

The chain carries TRBV23-1 and TRBJ1-6; D gene unclear. TRBV23-1 is sorted into the ORF group, with uncertain function. The CDR3 loop spans 12 amino acids. The V end was cut by 10 bases, the J end by 8 bases, with 12 bases between. The CDR3 reads CANWTEDSPLHF. The CDR3 DNA reads TGCGCCAACTGGACGGAGGATTCACCCCTCCACTTT.

The table lists this clone with a count of one. V gene TRBV18 combines with J gene TRBJ2-3; 7 bases fit TRBD1. V gave up 4 bases and J gave up 4 bases; unmatched junction bases: 11. Germline CDR1 reads KGHSH; CDR2 reads LQKENI. The CDR3 length is 16 residues. The CDR3 coding sequence is TGTGCCAGCTCACGACTGCAGGGGGAAGGCGCAGATACGCAGTATTTT. Encoded protein: CASSRLQGEGADTQYF. The whole variable domain, remainder taken from reference TRBV18 and TRBJ2-3, is NAGVMQNPRHLVRRRGQEARLRCSPMKGHSHVYWYRQLPEEGLKFMVYLQKENIIDESGMPKERFSAEFPKEGPSILRIQQVVRGDSAAYFCASSRLQGEGADTQYFGPGTRLTVL.

The chain has TRBV18 and TRBJ1-1; 8 bases align to TRBD1. This CDR3 spans 16 amino acids. CDR1 is KGHSH, CDR2 LQKENI, per germline. Trimming removed 4 bases from V and 1 base from J; junction bases left unmatched: 8. CDR3 coding DNA: TGTGCCAGCTCACTTGGAGCAGGGGGCGCGAACACTGAAGCTTTCTTT. Protein product: CASSLGAGGANTEAFF.

The genes are TRBV29-1 and TRBJ1-1; D is ambiguous. V lost 5 bases and J 6 bases, leaving 10 bases between the germline ends. The CDR3 is 11 amino acids. The V gene's germline CDR1 is SQVTM and CDR2 ANQGSEA. The DNA for the CDR3 is TGCAGCGTTCGGCGCCAGCCTGAAGCTTTCTTT. Translating gives CSVRRQPEAFF.

The chain has TRBV6-2 or TRBV6-3 and TRBJ1-5; D unresolved. V was cut by 5 bases and J by 4 bases, with 12 bases left in between. Germline CDR1 MNHEY, CDR2 SVGEGT. CDR3 length: 14 residues. CDR3 region: CASSRRLINQPQHF. CDR3 coding DNA: TGTGCCAGCAGTAGACGGTTAATTAATCAGCCCCAGCATTTT.

The rearrangement links TRBV6-5 to TRBJ2-7; 8 bases are shared with TRBD2. Germline CDR1 is MNHEY and CDR2 is SVGAGI. CDR3 length equals 15 residues. Unmatched junction bases numbered 3, after V lost 1 base and J lost 1 base. This chain's CDR3 is CASSYLAGGSYEQYF. Written as DNA, the CDR3 is TGTGCCAGCAGTTACTTGGCGGGAGGATCCTACGAGCAGTACTTC.

The chain carries TRBV5-8 and TRBJ1-4; a weak D match, TRBD1 (6 bases). With 2 bases removed from V and 0 bases from J, the gap between germline ends came to 8 bases. The CDR3 loop spans 15 amino acids. Germline values: CDR1 SGHTS, CDR2 YDEGEE. CDR3: CASSLQGATNEKLFF. The CDR3 coding sequence is TGTGCCAGCAGCTTACAGGGTGCAACTAATGAAAAACTGTTTTTT.

The chain joins TRBV4-1 to TRBJ2-3; TRBD1 matches 10 bases. The germline gives CDR1 MGHRA, CDR2 YSYEKL. V dropped 4 bases and J dropped 3; count of bases not matched to a gene: 1. This CDR3 spans 14 amino acids. In nucleotides, the CDR3 is TGCGCCAGCAGCCGGGACAGGGGTACAGATACGCAGTATTTT. It specifies CASSRDRGTDTQYF.

The chain employs TRBV15 and TRBJ1-1; D unresolved. The length of the CDR3 is 13 residues. Trimming shortened V by 0 bases and J by 7 bases, and 9 bases separated the two germline ends. Germline V CDR1 and CDR2: LNHNV, YYDKDF (reference sequence). The CDR3 bases are TGTGCCACCAGCAGAGATCCGCGGGGTGAAGCTTTCTTT. Protein sequence: CATSRDPRGEAFF.

The chain carries TRBV28 and TRBJ1-1; weak D call: TRBD1 (6 bases). The CDR3 sequence is 15 residues long. The germline V gene has CDR1 MDHEN and CDR2 SYDVKM. Trimming removed 3 bases from V and 7 bases from J, with 18 bases in between. The CDR3 protein is CASSFSKTGRIEAFF. CDR3 bases: TGTGCCAGCAGTTTTTCAAAGACAGGCCGGATTGAAGCTTTCTTT.

The gene calls are TRBV7-3 and TRBJ2-3; 13 bases align to TRBD2. Germline loops: CDR1 SGHTA, CDR2 FQGTGA. V was pared by 0 bases and J by 3 bases, with 3 bases of the junction left unmatched. CDR3 length equals 17 residues. The chain's CDR3 is CASSLTPLAGGTDTQYF. The CDR3 DNA reads TGTGCCAGCAGCTTAACCCCACTAGCGGGAGGGACAGATACGCAGTATTTT.